This T cell receptor (beta chain) was profiled in a study of CD8 T cells in ankylosing spondylitis. Study-level findings and limits: The clones that were linked to disease were reported to be significantly enriched in matched synovial fluid samples from ankylosing spondylitis patients.

The germline CDR1 and CDR2 sequences are DFQATT and SNEGSKA (reference sequence). The V gene lost 3 bases and the J gene lost 3 bases, with 18 bases spanning the gap. This CDR3 is built from 15 residues. About this clonotype: Its matching antigen is unknown.

Researchers built TCR beta libraries using quantitative 5'-RACE with molecular barcodes. TCRdb used MiXCR to reprocess the 5' RACE reads, holding one entry per CDR3 protein. The sample records fewer than 200,000 distinct CDR3 sequences, 9.8% being singletons. The rearrangement links TRBV20-1 to TRBJ2-7; D may be TRBD1 or TRBD2 (6 bases each). The receptor comes from a female donor with ankylosing spondylitis or in good health (not recorded which). The sequencing input was blood, either unsorted or a sorted T cell fraction (not recorded which). This chain's CDR3 is CSARLGNGGFYEQYF. CDR3 nucleotide sequence: TGCAGTGCTAGGCTGGGCAACGGGGGCTTCTACGAGCAGTACTTC.